This T cell receptor (beta chain) emerged from a study of cytomegalovirus exposure and HLA in healthy donors. General observations from the study: Some public TCRs appeared in many individuals, while most sequences were rare.

With 60 Vbeta and 13 Jbeta primers, the PCR was carried out. The repertoire was sequenced with immunoSEQ multiplex PCR; TCRdb's copy has only in-frame clones and lacks some. This table holds roughly 120,000 clones. CDR1 and CDR2 from the germline V gene are LNHNV and YYDKDF (reference sequence). Trimming left V 1 base short and J 7 bases short, with 13 bases between. The CDR3 runs 14 residues. About this clone: Its cognate antigen is unknown.

Sample: PBMCs. This clonotype was obtained from a man in his thirties or forties in good health and CMV-seronegative. This sequence joins TRBV15 and TRBJ1-2; D gene ambiguous. The CDR3: CATSRATRIAGYTF. CDR3 in DNA: TGTGCCACCAGCAGAGCGACGAGGATAGCTGGCTACACCTTC.